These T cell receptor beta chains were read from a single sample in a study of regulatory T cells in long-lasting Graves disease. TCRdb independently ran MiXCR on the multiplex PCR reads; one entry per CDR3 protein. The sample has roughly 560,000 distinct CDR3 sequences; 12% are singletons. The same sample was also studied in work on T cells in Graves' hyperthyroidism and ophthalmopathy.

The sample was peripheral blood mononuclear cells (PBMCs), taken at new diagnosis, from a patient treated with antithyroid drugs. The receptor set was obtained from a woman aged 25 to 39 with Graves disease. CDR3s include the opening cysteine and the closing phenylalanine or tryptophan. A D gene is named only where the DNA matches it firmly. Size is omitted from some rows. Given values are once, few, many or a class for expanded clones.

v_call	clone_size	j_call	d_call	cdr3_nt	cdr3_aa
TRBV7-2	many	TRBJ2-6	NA	TGTGCCAGCAGCACCCGGGACTTTGGGGCCAACGTCCTGACTTTC	CASSTRDFGANVLTF
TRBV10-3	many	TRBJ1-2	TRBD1	TGTGCCACTTCAGGGGGCGTAAATTCTCTGAACTATGGCTACACCTTC	CATSGGVNSLNYGYTF
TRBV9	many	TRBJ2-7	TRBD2	TGTGCCAGCAGCGTCGCGGGAGAATTTTCCTACGAGCAGTACTTC	CASSVAGEFSYEQYF
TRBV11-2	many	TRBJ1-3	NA	TGTGCCAGCAGCATCAACCCTGGAAACACCATATATTTT	CASSINPGNTIYF
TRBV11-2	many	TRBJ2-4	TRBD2	TGTGCCAGCAGCCCCGCACCACTAGCGGGAGGGAGTATGGCCAAAAACATTCAGTACTTC	CASSPAPLAGGSMAKNIQYF
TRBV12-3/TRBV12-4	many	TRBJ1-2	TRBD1	TGTGCCAGCAGCCAAGACAGGGCTGTCGATGGCTACACCTTC	CASSQDRAVDGYTF
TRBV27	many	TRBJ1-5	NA	TGTGCCAGCAGTTTATCGATAGGTCAGCCCCAGCATTTT	CASSLSIGQPQHF
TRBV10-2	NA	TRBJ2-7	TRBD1	TGCGCCAGCAGAGAAGGGACAGCCTACGAGCAGTACTTC	CASREGTAYEQYF
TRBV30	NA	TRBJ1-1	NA	TGTGCCCGGAGGCAGGAGAACAAGAACACTGAAGCTTCCTTT	CARRQENKNTEASF
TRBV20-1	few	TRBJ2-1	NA	TGCAGTGCTGAAGGACGGCCCTTAGGGTTCTACAATGAGCAGTTCTTC	CSAEGRPLGFYNEQFF
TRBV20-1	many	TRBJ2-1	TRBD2	TGCAGTGCTCACAAACCTCTAGCGGGAGGATCTTACAATGAGCAGTTCTTC	CSAHKPLAGGSYNEQFF
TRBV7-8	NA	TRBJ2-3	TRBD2	TGTGCCAGCAGCTTAGGCCTGGGACTAGCGGGACCCACCGGGACACCTAGCACAGATACGCAGTATTTT	CASSLGLGLAGPTGTPSTDTQYF
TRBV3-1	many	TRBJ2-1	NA	TGTGCCAGCAACCGACTCGGAGGGAAGCAGTTCTTC	CASNRLGGKQFF
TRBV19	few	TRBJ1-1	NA	TGTGCCAGTACCTCCGTGGTGGACACTGAAGCTTTCTTT	CASTSVVDTEAFF
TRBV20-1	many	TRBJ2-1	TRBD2	TGCAGTGCTAGAGATCAGGGCGGGAGGGCCCATGAGCAGTTCTTC	CSARDQGGRAHEQFF
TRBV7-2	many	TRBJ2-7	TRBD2	TGTGCCAGCAGCTTAGCGGGACTAGCGGCCGGTATGGAGCAGTACTTC	CASSLAGLAAGMEQYF